A selection of T cell receptor beta chains follows, all from one sample in a study of T cell responses to AZD1222 COVID-19 vaccine. Assay: immunoSEQ multiplex PCR; the TCRdb copy retains only in-frame clones and omits some. The profile covers 100,000 to 150,000 clones, with 80% to 90% appearing a single time and approximately 4.2% taken by the ten largest. The source was peripheral blood, collected on day 0 of AZD1222 vaccination. These receptors all stem from an adult in good health. Each CDR3 is given with its conserved first and last residue. The D gene is left open where the match is weak. Clone size, where shown, is once, few, many, or a class for clones that have expanded.

d_call	j_call	clone_size	v_call	cdr3_aa	cdr3_nt
TRBD1	TRBJ2-3	NA	TRBV29-1	CSVAGQGADTQYF	TGCAGCGTTGCGGGACAGGGTGCAGATACGCAGTATTTT
NA	TRBJ2-5	NA	TRBV23-1	CASSTPAETQYF	TGCGCCAGCAGTACCCCAGCAGAGACCCAGTACTTC
NA	TRBJ2-1	NA	TRBV19	CASSFSVSSYNEQFF	TGTGCCAGTAGTTTTAGCGTCAGCTCCTACAATGAGCAGTTCTTC
TRBD2	TRBJ2-3	NA	TRBV7-3	CASSLPTGGGSDTQYF	TGTGCCAGCAGCTTACCCACCGGCGGGGGATCAGATACGCAGTATTTT
NA	TRBJ2-7	NA	TRBV6-2/TRBV6-3	CASSYLPDSSYEQYF	TGTGCCAGCAGTTACCTCCCGGACAGTTCCTACGAGCAGTACTTC
NA	TRBJ1-2	NA	TRBV7-2	CASSPTATVNYGYTF	TGTGCCAGCAGCCCTACCGCTACAGTTAACTATGGCTACACCTTC
TRBD2	TRBJ2-5	NA	TRBV11-2	CASSFSGRAPGETQYF	TGTGCCAGCAGCTTTAGCGGGAGGGCCCCCGGTGAGACCCAGTACTTC
TRBD1	TRBJ1-1	NA	TRBV6-1	CASSEALYRGTAEAFF	TGTGCCAGCAGTGAAGCGCTATACAGAGGGACAGCCGAAGCTTTCTTT
TRBD1	TRBJ1-5	NA	TRBV19	CASEDRVNQPQHF	TGTGCCAGCGAAGACAGGGTTAATCAGCCCCAGCATTTT
NA	TRBJ1-1	NA	TRBV4-2	CASSQGFGQFGTEAFF	TGTGCCAGCAGCCAAGGCTTCGGACAGTTCGGCACTGAAGCTTTCTTT
NA	TRBJ1-2	NA	TRBV28	CASSLRGGILGYTF	TGTGCCAGCAGCCTTAGGGGGGGAATATTGGGCTACACCTTC
NA	TRBJ1-2	NA	TRBV5-5	CASSFEAFGYTF	TGTGCCAGCAGCTTTGAGGCGTTTGGCTACACCTTC
NA	TRBJ2-1	NA	TRBV19	CASSISGVYNEQFF	TGTGCCAGTAGTATATCTGGGGTATACAATGAGCAGTTCTTC
TRBD2	TRBJ2-5	NA	TRBV10-3	CAISEVAGGQETQYF	TGTGCCATCAGTGAGGTGGCGGGGGGGCAAGAGACCCAGTACTTC
TRBD1	TRBJ2-7	NA	TRBV9	CASSVADRGLTEQYF	TGTGCCAGCAGCGTCGCGGACAGGGGGCTTACCGAGCAGTACTTC
NA	TRBJ2-3	NA	TRBV28	CASKSADTQYF	TGTGCCAGCAAATCAGCAGATACGCAGTATTTT
NA	TRBJ2-7	NA	TRBV28	CASEPPTPRGRFF	TGTGCCAGCGAACCGCCTACACCCAGGGGAAGATTCTTC
TRBD1	TRBJ1-5	NA	TRBV2	CASEDRGGQPQHF	TGTGCCAGCGAGGACAGGGGTGGTCAGCCCCAGCATTTT
NA	TRBJ2-1	NA	TRBV4-2	CASSPPNWESPAGEQFF	TGTGCCAGCAGCCCCCCCAATTGGGAGTCCCCCGCGGGTGAGCAGTTCTTC
NA	TRBJ1-5	NA	TRBV5-4	CASSPGGGGQPQHF	TGTGCCAGCAGCCCTGGGGGGGGCGGACAGCCCCAGCATTTT
NA	TRBJ2-3	few	TRBV6-5	CASTPLPASTDTQYF	TGTGCCAGCACCCCCCTACCGGCGAGCACAGATACGCAGTATTTT
TRBD1	TRBJ1-3	NA	TRBV11-3	CASSLGTASGNTIYF	TGTGCCAGCAGCCTTGGGACAGCCTCTGGAAACACCATATATTTT
TRBD1	TRBJ1-3	NA	TRBV6-5	CASSYEGANTIYF	TGTGCCAGCAGTTACGAGGGGGCAAACACCATATATTTT
NA	TRBJ2-6	once	TRBV2	CASSEAGSSGANVLTF	TGTGCCAGCAGTGAAGCGGGGTCCTCTGGGGCCAACGTCCTGACTTTC
TRBD1	TRBJ1-2	NA	TRBV2	CASIPGTASPGGYTF	TGTGCCAGCATCCCCGGGACAGCCTCCCCTGGGGGCTACACCTTC
TRBD2	TRBJ2-3	few	TRBV6-5	CASSSGGDTQYF	TGTGCCAGCAGCAGCGGGGGGGATACGCAGTATTTT
NA	TRBJ2-1	NA	TRBV28	CASSFDLRTLDEQFF	TGTGCCAGCAGTTTCGACCTACGCACTTTGGATGAGCAGTTCTTC
NA	TRBJ2-2	NA	TRBV21-1	CASSSTAFTGELFF	TGTGCCAGCAGCAGTACAGCCTTCACCGGGGAGCTGTTTTTT
NA	TRBJ2-6	NA	TRBV4-3	CASSLSGTLEDGANVLTF	TGCGCCAGCAGCCTCTCCGGGACTCTTGAGGATGGGGCCAACGTCCTGACTTTC
NA	TRBJ1-1	NA	TRBV10-3	CAIKGSAEAFF	TGTGCCATCAAGGGATCTGCTGAAGCTTTCTTT
NA	TRBJ1-1	NA	TRBV7-9	CASSPPGSGTEAFF	TGTGCCAGCAGCCCCCCCGGTAGCGGCACTGAAGCTTTCTTT
NA	TRBJ1-2	NA	TRBV2	CASSAQGSRYGYTF	TGTGCCAGCAGTGCACAGGGATCGCGCTATGGCTACACCTTC
NA	TRBJ1-1	NA	TRBV28	CASSLGSEAFF	TGTGCCAGCAGTTTGGGCTCTGAAGCTTTCTTT
TRBD1	TRBJ1-2	NA	TRBV6-5	CASSIGTGEYGYTF	TGTGCCAGCAGTATAGGGACAGGGGAATATGGCTACACCTTC
NA	TRBJ1-6	NA	TRBV30	CAWTPGHDNSPLHF	TGTGCCTGGACCCCGGGACACGATAATTCACCCCTCCACTTT
NA	TRBJ1-5	NA	TRBV3-1/TRBV3-2	CASSQDLRRDQPQHF	TGTGCCAGCAGCCAAGATCTCCGGCGGGATCAGCCCCAGCATTTT
NA	TRBJ1-2	NA	TRBV28	CASSSYLLGGYTF	TGTGCCAGCAGTTCGTACCTTCTTGGAGGCTACACCTTC
TRBD1	TRBJ1-5	NA	TRBV28	CASSLGVRTGFNQPQHF	TGTGCCAGCAGTTTAGGCGTCAGGACAGGCTTCAATCAGCCCCAGCATTTT
TRBD1	TRBJ1-2	NA	TRBV28	CAVGQGMFGYTF	TGTGCCGTCGGACAGGGGATGTTTGGCTACACCTTC
TRBD2	TRBJ2-1	NA	TRBV10-2	CASSRGTSGTSEQFF	TGCGCCAGCAGTCGGGGGACTAGCGGGACTAGTGAGCAGTTCTTC
NA	TRBJ2-3	NA	TRBV4-2	CASSQDLVTDTQYF	TGTGCCAGCAGCCAAGATCTCGTTACGGATACGCAGTATTTT
TRBD1	TRBJ2-4	NA	TRBV4-1	CASSQDLDRAEDIQYF	TGCGCCAGCAGCCAAGACTTGGACAGGGCCGAGGACATTCAGTACTTC
NA	TRBJ1-2	once	TRBV3-1/TRBV3-2	CASSRRGDDYGYTF	TGTGCCAGCAGCCGCCGAGGGGACGACTATGGCTACACCTTC
NA	TRBJ2-7	once	TRBV7-3	CASSSEGVRAEQYF	TGTGCCAGCAGCTCCGAAGGGGTCCGAGCCGAGCAGTACTTC
NA	TRBJ1-5	few	TRBV30	CACKREGYSNQPQHF	TGTGCCTGCAAAAGGGAGGGTTATAGCAATCAGCCCCAGCATTTT
TRBD1	TRBJ1-1	NA	TRBV20-1	CSASPQGMNTEAFF	TGCAGTGCTAGTCCACAGGGGATGAACACTGAAGCTTTCTTT
NA	TRBJ1-2	NA	TRBV11-2	CASSLDRDGPGYTF	TGTGCCAGCAGCTTAGACCGTGACGGTCCTGGCTACACCTTC
NA	TRBJ2-2	NA	TRBV24-1	CATSDPGAPGYSTGELFF	TGTGCCACCAGTGATCCCGGGGCACCAGGCTACTCCACCGGGGAGCTGTTTTTT
NA	TRBJ1-2	NA	TRBV3-1/TRBV3-2	CASSQRWDDGYTF	TGTGCCAGCAGCCAGCGGTGGGATGATGGCTACACCTTC
NA	TRBJ2-2	NA	TRBV18	CASSPNMIANTGELFF	TGTGCCAGCTCACCCAACATGATAGCGAACACCGGGGAGCTGTTTTTT
NA	TRBJ2-1	NA	TRBV7-8	CASSLTEGFGVEQFF	TGTGCCAGCAGCTTAACAGAGGGTTTCGGGGTTGAGCAGTTCTTC
NA	TRBJ2-4	many	TRBV11-2	CASSPSGYRAGSKNIQYF	TGTGCCAGCAGCCCAAGCGGCTACAGGGCGGGGTCCAAAAACATTCAGTACTTC
NA	TRBJ2-7	NA	TRBV6-5	CASRPPSGPYEQYF	TGTGCCAGCAGACCTCCCTCCGGGCCCTACGAGCAGTACTTC
NA	TRBJ1-3	NA	TRBV7-2	CASSEHGNTIYF	TGTGCCAGCAGCGAACACGGAAACACCATATATTTT